The 25 T cell receptor beta chains presented below share a single source sample, sequenced in a study of OX40 agonist ivuxolimab in advanced cancers. Sequencing was performed with immunoSEQ multiplex PCR; in TCRdb, only in-frame clones are kept and a portion is missing. The sample has fewer than 50,000 clones; approximately 82% are singletons. Sequencing was performed on CD4+ or CD8+ T cells sorted from blood, taken in a trial of the OX40 agonist ivuxolimab. The receptors shown here come from an adult with an advanced solid tumor such as melanoma, head and neck, liver or kidney cancer.

The genes are TRBV18 and TRBJ2-3; D is uncertain. Between the trimmed V and J ends, which lost 0 bases and 1 base, there was a span of 8 bases. The CDR3 is 15 amino acids. Germline V CDR1 and CDR2: KGHSH, LQKENI. The CDR3 DNA follows: TGTGCCAGCTCACCACCGGGATTTCGCACAGATACGCAGTATTTT. Translation gives CASSPPGFRTDTQYF.

V usage is TRBV4-3 and J usage is TRBJ2-1, with no clear D. The CDR3 consists of 13 residues. CDR1 LGHNA and CDR2 YSLEER come from the germline V gene. The V end lost 3 bases, the J end lost 12 bases, and 15 bases lay between the germline ends. DNA for the CDR3: TGCGCCAGCAGCCACCTCACCAGCTCGGGGCAGTTCTTC. It is translated as CASSHLTSSGQFF.

The chain carries TRBV2 and TRBJ2-5, with 10 bases lining up with TRBD1. The V gene's germline CDR1 is SNHLY and CDR2 FYNNEI. V lost 6 bases and J lost 1; bases outside the gene matches: 5. This CDR3 is 15 amino acids long. CDR3 residues: CASRRTGGFQETQYF. The CDR3 nucleotides are TGTGCCAGCAGACGGACAGGGGGTTTCCAAGAGACCCAGTACTTC.

The CDR3 sequence is CASSPDGNTEAFF. CDR3 in DNA: TGTGCCAGCAGCCCGGACGGGAACACTGAAGCTTTCTTT. The V and J genes are TRBV7-8 and TRBJ1-1; no clear D. Looked up from germline, CDR1 is SGHVS and CDR2 is FQNEAQ. The CDR3 runs 13 residues. Trimming removed 5 bases from V and 1 base from J, with 8 bases in between.

This clone was observed a handful of times. The rearrangement uses TRBV19 and TRBJ2-3; no clear D. The CDR3 spans 12 residues. V was shortened by 3 bases and J by 4 bases, with 5 bases between the two germline ends. The germline V gene encodes CDR1 LNHDA and CDR2 SQIVND (reference sequence). CDR3 coding DNA: TGTGCCAGTAGTATCTCCTCAGATACGCAGTATTTT. Translation: CASSISSDTQYF.

The V and J genes are TRBV10-1 and TRBJ1-1; no clear D gene. V lost 8 bases and J 1 base, leaving 14 bases between the germline ends. Germline CDR1 WNHNN, CDR2 SYGVQD (reference sequence). The CDR3 totals 14 residues. CDR3 in amino acids: CASRPRITNTEAFF. CDR3 sequence (DNA): TGCGCCAGCCGACCTCGAATAACGAACACTGAAGCTTTCTTT.

The rearrangement uses TRBV6-6 and TRBJ2-2, with 11 bases that match TRBD1. CDR3 size: 15 residues. Trimming cost V 4 bases and J 7 bases; bases outside gene matches: 5. Germline V gives CDR1 MNHNY, CDR2 SVGAGI (reference sequence). CDR3 sequence (DNA): TGTGCCAGCAGTTCCGGACAGGGGGCAATCGGGGAGCTGTTTTTT. Translating gives CASSSGQGAIGELFF.

The chain carries TRBV6-5 and TRBJ1-2; TRBD1 aligns across 7 bases. The V gene's germline CDR1 is MNHEY and CDR2 SVGAGI. This CDR3 spans 15 amino acids. Trimming at V came to 5 bases and at J to 4 bases, leaving 10 bases not matched to a gene. In DNA form, the CDR3 reads TGTGCCAGCAGTCCCGGACAGGTAGAAGTCTATGGCTACACCTTC. Protein product: CASSPGQVEVYGYTF.

This chain connects TRBV23-1 to TRBJ2-3; 8 bases are shared with TRBD2. TRBV23-1 is labeled an ORF, and its function is uncertain. This CDR3 comprises 20 residues. The V segment lost 0 bases and the J segment 7 bases; nucleotides outside the gene matches: 21. The CDR3 coding sequence is TGCGCCAGCAGTCAATCGAGTAGGGAGGAGCGGGAGAGGCTACAATATACGCAGTATTTT. Encoded protein: CASSQSSREERERLQYTQYF.

The CDR3 protein is CASSLAMTGYEQYF. The DNA for the CDR3 is TGTGCCAGCAGCTTGGCCATGACAGGGTACGAGCAGTACTTC. V and J are TRBV5-5 and TRBJ2-7; 7 bases fit TRBD1. The CDR3 has 14 amino acids. Losses at the gene ends were 0 bases for V and 4 bases for J; bases not matched to a gene: 4. In germline, CDR1 is SGHKS, CDR2 YYEKEE (reference sequence).

The rearrangement uses TRBV6-5 and TRBJ2-7; TRBD2 agrees at 9 bases. Germline values: CDR1 MNHEY, CDR2 SVGAGI. CDR3 size: 15 residues. V trimming: 0 bases; J trimming: 3 bases; junction bases outside the gene matches: 3. CDR3 bases: TGTGCCAGCAGTTACTCGTTTAGCGGGGGCTACGAGCAGTACTTC. Protein product: CASSYSFSGGYEQYF.

This clone showed up just a few times. The J gene is TRBJ2-3, the V gene TRBV9; D remains ambiguous. The CDR3 is 12 amino acids. With 3 bases removed from V and 1 base from J, the gap between germline ends came to 3 bases. The germline V gene has CDR1 SGDLS and CDR2 YYNGEE. As DNA, the CDR3 is TGTGCCAGCAGCGCCCGCACAGATACGCAGTATTTT. It translates to CASSARTDTQYF.

The chain couples TRBV4-3 to TRBJ2-1, with no clear D. Trimming cost V 8 bases and J 7 bases, with 9 bases left between them. CDR1 and CDR2 (germline): LGHNA, YSLEER. The length of the CDR3 is 11 residues. The CDR3 reads CASSLMNEQFF. As DNA, the CDR3 is TGCGCCAGCTCCCTAATGAATGAGCAGTTCTTC.

This rearrangement joins TRBV14 to TRBJ2-7, with 12 bases matching TRBD2. Germline CDR1 reads SGHDN; CDR2 reads FVKESK. V lost 1 base, J lost 7 bases, and 5 bases stayed unmatched. The CDR3 contains 15 residues. CDR3 in DNA: TGTGCCAGCAGCCAAGGACTAGCGGGAGTCTGGGAGCAGTACTTC. The encoded protein is CASSQGLAGVWEQYF.

This clone was observed a single time. This rearrangement joins TRBV13 to TRBJ2-2; perhaps TRBD1 as D (5 bases). The CDR3 covers 15 residues. The germline gives CDR1 PRHDT, CDR2 FYEKMQ (reference sequence). V lost 1 base to trimming and J lost 5 bases, with 11 bases between them. For the CDR3, the DNA is TGTGCCAGCAGCTTAGATGTGGGGCTTACCGGGGAGCTGTTTTTT. Protein product: CASSLDVGLTGELFF.

V and J are TRBV9 and TRBJ2-5; D could derive from TRBD1 or TRBD2 (5 bases each). The DNA end favors TRBJ2-7, so the J call may be wrong. This CDR3 region has 14 residues. Germline V gives CDR1 SGDLS, CDR2 YYNGEE. The CDR3 coding sequence is TGTGCCAGCAGCGTAGTTATCGGGGACCACGAGCAGTACTTC. Its protein product is CASSVVIGDHEQYF.

The chain recombines TRBV10-3 with TRBJ2-7; the D call may be TRBD1 or TRBD2 (6 bases each). The germline CDR1 and CDR2 sequences are ENHRY and SYGVKD. Trimming cost V 2 bases and J 7 bases, with 18 bases left between them. CDR3 size: 15 residues. CDR3 loop: CAISEPGEASREQYF. In DNA, the CDR3 is TGTGCCATCAGTGAGCCAGGGGAGGCTTCGAGGGAGCAGTACTTC.

The chain combines TRBV29-1 with TRBJ2-7; 12 bases are a match to TRBD2. The V and J ends lost 0 bases and 3 bases, in that order; junction bases with no gene match: 3. The CDR3 covers 15 residues. Per germline, CDR1 SQVTM and CDR2 ANQGSEA. The CDR3 sequence: CSVEDLLAGGYEQYF. CDR3 nucleotides: TGCAGCGTTGAAGATCTACTAGCGGGAGGCTACGAGCAGTACTTC.

DNA of the CDR3: TGCGCCAGCAGCCAGGGGGAGAGCCAACAGAAGACCCAGTACTTC. This translates into CASSQGESQQKTQYF. The chain has TRBV4-1 and TRBJ2-5; D may match TRBD1 or TRBD2 (5 bases each). Germline V gene sequence: CDR1 MGHRA, CDR2 YSYEKL. Trimming pared 3 bases from V and 6 bases from J, leaving 17 bases between. The CDR3 consists of 15 residues.

J is TRBJ1-6 and V is TRBV5-1; TRBD1 is a possible D gene (5 bases). Looked up from germline, CDR1 is SGHRS and CDR2 is YFSETQ. The V end was cut by 3 bases, the J end by 7 bases, with 17 bases between. CDR3 length: 16 residues. The CDR3 spells CASSSGTAFENSPLHF. Here the CDR3 DNA reads TGCGCCAGCAGCTCAGGGACGGCCTTTGAAAATTCACCCCTCCACTTT.

The V and J genes are TRBV11-3 and TRBJ2-5; no definite D call. The J call may not be correct, given that the DNA end is closer to TRBJ2-7. The CDR3 loop spans 11 amino acids. Germline values: CDR1 SGHNT, CDR2 YENEEA. CDR3 sequence: CASTFMSEQYF. DNA for the CDR3: TGTGCCAGCACCTTTATGAGCGAGCAGTACTTC.

CDR3 residues: CASTPRLGYDLGQYF. CDR3 DNA: TGTGCCAGCACCCCTCGGCTTGGCTACGACCTGGGGCAGTACTTC. This chain connects TRBV27 to TRBJ2-7; D unclear. Germline V lookup: CDR1 MNHEY, CDR2 SMNVEV (reference sequence). The length of the CDR3 is 15 residues. The V end was cut by 7 bases, the J end by 9 bases, with 25 bases between.

This sequence joins TRBV11-2 and TRBJ2-1; a weak D match, TRBD2 (6 bases). The CDR3 has 15 residues. Trimming removed 5 bases from V and 3 bases from J, with 14 bases in between. CDR1 and CDR2 (germline): SGHAT, FQNNGV. The DNA for the CDR3 is TGTGCCAGCAGCGCGGGGCAGGGAGGCTACAATGAGCAGTTCTTC. Translating it yields CASSAGQGGYNEQFF.

The chain employs TRBV2 and TRBJ1-5, with D perhaps matching TRBD1 (6 bases). The V and J ends lost 4 bases and 2 bases respectively, with 12 bases between them. Germline-derived CDR1 and CDR2 are SNHLY and FYNNEI. CDR3 length: 15 amino acids. CDR3 residues: CASSGAGGGNQPQHF. CDR3 sequence (DNA): TGTGCCAGCAGTGGGGCCGGGGGCGGCAATCAGCCCCAGCATTTT.

This chain joins TRBV10-2 and TRBJ1-1; D call uncertain. The length of the CDR3 is 13 residues. V lost 8 bases and J 3 bases, leaving 13 bases between the germline ends. Germline CDR1 is WSHSY and CDR2 is SAAADI. The CDR3 is CASVEGPDTEAFF. Here the CDR3 DNA reads TGCGCCAGCGTGGAGGGCCCCGACACTGAAGCTTTCTTT.